Reported below is one TCR beta chain. This CDR3 spans 13 amino acids. V shed 7 bases and J shed 1 base, with 10 bases lying between them. The germline gives CDR1 SNHLY, CDR2 FYNNEI. The data were obtained in a study of CD4+ T cells in melanoma. TCRdb's copy holds only in-frame clones and misses some; the assay was immunoSEQ multiplex PCR. The sample gives about 140,000 clones, approximately 91% of which show up once; roughly 1.4% is in the top ten. This receptor was identified in a human donor with melanoma. This chain joins TRBV2 and TRBJ1-1, with D unclear. The chain's CDR3 is CASKTEWNTEAFF. The CDR3 DNA is TGTGCCAGCAAGACGGAATGGAACACTGAAGCTTTCTTT. Full variable domain (remainder filled in from reference TRBV2 and TRBJ1-1): EPEVTQTPSHQVTQMGQEVILRCVPISNHLYFYWYRQILGQKVEFLVSFYNNEISEKSEIFDDQFSVERPDGSNFTLKIRSTKLEDSAMYFCASKTEWNTEAFFGQGTRLTVV.